The 17 T cell receptor beta chains in this list originate from one sample, sequenced in a study of CD8+ T cells in alopecia areata. After isolation, RNA underwent reverse transcription to generate cDNA as the sequencing template. The method was immunoSEQ multiplex PCR; TCRdb's version includes in-frame clones alone and lacks a portion of them. Found here are 90,000 to 150,000 clones, more than 45% of them singletons; the top ten hold about 0.5%. Treatment indicated: oral pan-JAK inhibitor, 5-10 mg twice daily. The input for sequencing was CD4+ T cells sorted from blood, taken at week 4, from a patient treated with tofacitinib. The source of these receptors is a human donor with alopecia areata.

The chain joins TRBV11-2 to TRBJ1-2, with 8 bases aligning to TRBD1. Trimming at V came to 6 bases and at J to 4 bases, leaving 7 bases not matched to a gene. CDR1 SGHAT and CDR2 FQNNGV come from the germline V gene. The CDR3 is 14 residues long. For the CDR3, the DNA is TGTGCCAGCAGTTGGCAGGGGGCTGGCTATGGCTACACCTTC. Its translation: CASSWQGAGYGYTF.

This clone was recorded a few times. The chain recombines TRBV6-5 with TRBJ2-7, with D unresolved. Germline values: CDR1 MNHEY, CDR2 SVGAGI. The V end lost 2 bases, the J end lost 5 bases, and 13 bases lay between the germline ends. This CDR3 is 14 amino acids long. The CDR3 DNA reads TGTGCCAGCAGTTACCTTAAGACCACAGACGAGCAGTACTTC. The encoded protein is CASSYLKTTDEQYF.

This clone turned up a few times. This chain uses TRBV2 with TRBJ2-2; tentatively, D is TRBD1 (6 bases). Trimming shortened V by 9 bases and J by 1 base, and 12 bases separated the two germline ends. The CDR3 runs 14 residues. CDR1 is SNHLY and CDR2 is FYNNEI in the germline V gene. This chain's CDR3 is CARGMTGNTGELFF. CDR3 bases: TGTGCCAGGGGGATGACAGGGAACACCGGGGAGCTGTTTTTT. The full variable domain, its missing parts supplied by reference TRBV2 and TRBJ2-2, is EPEVTQTPSHQVTQMGQEVILRCVPISNHLYFYWYRQILGQKVEFLVSFYNNEISEKSEIFDDQFSVERPDGSNFTLKIRSTKLEDSAMYFCARGMTGNTGELFFGEGSRLTVL.

The rearrangement joins TRBV2 to TRBJ1-2, with a possible D match to TRBD1 (6 bases). Germline V gene lookup returns CDR1 SNHLY and CDR2 FYNNEI. V gave up 1 base and J gave up 7 bases, with 13 bases separating them. The CDR3 runs to 14 residues. In DNA, the CDR3 is TGTGCCAGCAGTGAAGAACGGGGGGCCTCTGGCTACACCTTC. Its protein product is CASSEERGASGYTF. Supplemented by reference TRBV2 and TRBJ1-2, the full variable domain reads EPEVTQTPSHQVTQMGQEVILRCVPISNHLYFYWYRQILGQKVEFLVSFYNNEISEKSEIFDDQFSVERPDGSNFTLKIRSTKLEDSAMYFCASSEERGASGYTFGSGTRLTVV.

V gene TRBV2 combines with J gene TRBJ1-5; maybe TRBD1 (5 bases). CDR1 is SNHLY and CDR2 is FYNNEI in the germline V gene. The V end was cut by 6 bases, the J end by 5 bases, with 8 bases between. This CDR3 region has 12 residues. CDR3: CASRQQDQPQHF. The CDR3 coding sequence is TGTGCCAGCAGGCAACAGGATCAGCCCCAGCATTTT. The entire variable domain, with the rest obtained from reference TRBV2 and TRBJ1-5, is as follows: EPEVTQTPSHQVTQMGQEVILRCVPISNHLYFYWYRQILGQKVEFLVSFYNNEISEKSEIFDDQFSVERPDGSNFTLKIRSTKLEDSAMYFCASRQQDQPQHFGDGTRLSIL.

The chain links TRBV4-1 to TRBJ1-6; perhaps TRBD1 as D (6 bases). This CDR3 has 16 residues. Trimming removed 3 bases at V and 8 bases at J, with 17 bases between. The germline gives CDR1 MGHRA, CDR2 YSYEKL. For the CDR3, the DNA is TGCGCCAGCAGCCACATAGGGGGTTTGGACGATTCACCCCTCCACTTT. Encoded protein: CASSHIGGLDDSPLHF.

The J gene is TRBJ2-3, the V gene TRBV4-1; tentatively, D is TRBD1 or TRBD2 (6 bases each). V gave up 4 bases and J gave up 4 bases, with 24 bases separating them. Germline CDR1 and CDR2: MGHRA and YSYEKL. The CDR3 runs to 18 residues. CDR3 coding DNA: TGCGCCAGCAGCCTCAACCGAGGGGGGCGAAATATCTCAGATACGCAGTATTTT. The encoded protein is CASSLNRGGRNISDTQYF.

The rearrangement uses TRBV5-1 and TRBJ2-7; D gene ambiguous. The ends were cut back, 0 bases at V and 0 bases at J, with 13 bases in the middle. Germline CDR1 is SGHRS and CDR2 is YFSETQ. The CDR3 contains 16 residues. CDR3 residues: CASSLGTVRSSYEQYF. DNA for the CDR3: TGCGCCAGCAGCTTGGGGACGGTCAGGAGCTCCTACGAGCAGTACTTC.

This clone was counted once. V usage is TRBV20-1 and J usage is TRBJ1-1; D call uncertain. CDR1 is DFQATT, CDR2 SNEGSKA, per germline (reference sequence). The CDR3 is 11 amino acids. V was cut by 5 bases and J by 3 bases, with 7 bases left in between. The CDR3 is CSAPWDTEAFF. Here the CDR3 DNA reads TGCAGTGCTCCTTGGGACACTGAAGCTTTCTTT.

V and J are TRBV2 and TRBJ2-1, with TRBD2 identical over 7 bases. The CDR3 extends over 14 amino acids. The junction had 6 bases not matched to a gene; V was cut back by 3 bases and J by 7 bases. Germline CDR1 is SNHLY and CDR2 is FYNNEI. CDR3 in amino acids: CASSERTSRNEQFF. For the CDR3, the DNA is TGTGCCAGCAGTGAGAGGACTAGTCGGAATGAGCAGTTCTTC.

Comments on this clone: The same CDR3 is also encoded by other DNA sequences in this sample. The genes are TRBV29-1 and TRBJ2-7; 9 nucleotides agree with TRBD1. The CDR3 contains 13 residues. The J segment lost 2 bases and the V segment lost 4 bases, leaving 3 bases of the junction unmatched. The germline CDR1 and CDR2 sequences are SQVTM and ANQGSEA. The CDR3 DNA is TGCAGCGTTGCGGGACAGGGCGCCTACGAGCAGTACTTC. It specifies CSVAGQGAYEQYF.

The CDR3 region is CASSENRYGYTF. DNA for the CDR3: TGTGCCAGCAGTGAAAACCGCTATGGCTACACCTTC. The chain carries TRBV2 and TRBJ1-2, with no clear D. CDR3 length: 12 amino acids. The germline V and J ends were trimmed by 2 bases and 4 bases, with 5 bases remaining between them. Per germline, CDR1 SNHLY and CDR2 FYNNEI.

This chain's CDR3 is CSVEGENTEAFF. Here the CDR3 DNA reads TGCAGCGTTGAGGGGGAAAACACTGAAGCTTTCTTT. V usage is TRBV29-1 and J usage is TRBJ1-1; perhaps TRBD1 as D (5 bases). This CDR3 comprises 12 residues. Trimming cost V 3 bases and J 2 bases, with 7 bases left between them. CDR1 is SQVTM, CDR2 ANQGSEA, per germline.

The chain is built from TRBV2 and TRBJ2-4, with D possibly called TRBD1 or TRBD2 (6 bases each). Germline assignment: CDR1 SNHLY and CDR2 FYNNEI. The CDR3 loop spans 14 amino acids. V was pared by 1 base and J by 5 bases, with 9 bases between. The CDR3 protein is CASSEEGGQNIQYF. The CDR3 nucleotides read TGTGCCAGCAGTGAAGAGGGGGGCCAAAACATTCAGTACTTC.

In the case of this clone: Other DNA sequences from this sample encode an identical CDR3 as well. This sequence joins TRBV30 and TRBJ1-3; D perhaps matches TRBD1 (6 bases). The CDR3 is 14 amino acids. Germline V CDR1 and CDR2: GTSNPN, SVGIG (reference sequence). Between the trimmed V and J ends, which lost 0 bases and 3 bases, there was a span of 9 bases. CDR3 nucleotide sequence: TGTGCCTGGAGTGTGGGGGGCGGTGGAAACACCATATATTTT. Amino acids: CAWSVGGGGNTIYF.

The chain has TRBV29-1 and TRBJ2-7, with 8 bases fitting TRBD1. There are 12 residues in the CDR3. The germline gives CDR1 SQVTM, CDR2 ANQGSEA. J lost 2 bases, V lost 5 bases, and 2 bases had no gene match. The CDR3 DNA sequence: TGCAGCGTTTGGGACAGGACCTACGAGCAGTACTTC. Amino acid sequence: CSVWDRTYEQYF.

The chain has TRBV29-1 and TRBJ1-3; D is undetermined. V was shortened by 4 bases and J by 0 bases, with 13 bases between the two germline ends. This CDR3 is built from 15 residues. Germline V gives CDR1 SQVTM, CDR2 ANQGSEA. The DNA for the CDR3 is TGCAGCGTTGCCGTGGGTGTACTCTCTGGAAACACCATATATTTT. It specifies CSVAVGVLSGNTIYF.